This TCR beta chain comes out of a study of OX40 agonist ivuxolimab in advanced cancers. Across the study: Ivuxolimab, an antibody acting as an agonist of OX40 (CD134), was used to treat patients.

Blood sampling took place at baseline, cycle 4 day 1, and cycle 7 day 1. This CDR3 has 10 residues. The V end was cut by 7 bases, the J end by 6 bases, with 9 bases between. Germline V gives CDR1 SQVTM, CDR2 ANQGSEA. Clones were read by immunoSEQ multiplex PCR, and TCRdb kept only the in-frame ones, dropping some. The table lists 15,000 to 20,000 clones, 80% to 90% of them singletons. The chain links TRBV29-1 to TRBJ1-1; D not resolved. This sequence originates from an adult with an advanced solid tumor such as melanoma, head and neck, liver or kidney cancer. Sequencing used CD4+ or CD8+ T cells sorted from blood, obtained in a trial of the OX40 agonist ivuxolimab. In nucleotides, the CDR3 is TGCAGCGCAGCTCAGGCTGAAGCTTTCTTT. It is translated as CSAAQAEAFF.